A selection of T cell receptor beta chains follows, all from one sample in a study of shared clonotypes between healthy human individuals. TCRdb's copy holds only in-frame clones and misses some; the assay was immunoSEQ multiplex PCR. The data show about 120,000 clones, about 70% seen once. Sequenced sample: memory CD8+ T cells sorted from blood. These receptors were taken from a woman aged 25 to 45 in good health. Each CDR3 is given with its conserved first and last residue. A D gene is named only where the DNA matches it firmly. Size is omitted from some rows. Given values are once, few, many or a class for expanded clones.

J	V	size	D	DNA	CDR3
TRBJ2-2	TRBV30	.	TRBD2	TGTGCCTGGCTCAGGGGAGCGGGAGCCGGGGAGCTGTTTTTT	CAWLRGAGAGELFF
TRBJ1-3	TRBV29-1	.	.	TGCAGCGTTGTCTCATTGGACAGAGCTCTTGGAAACACCATATATTTT	CSVVSLDRALGNTIYF
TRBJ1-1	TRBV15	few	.	TGTGCCACCAGCAGAGTTTTCGGGGATACTGAAGCTTTCTTT	CATSRVFGDTEAFF
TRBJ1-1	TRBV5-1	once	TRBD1	TGCGCCAGCAGCTGGGGGGACAGCGTGAACACTGAAGCTTTCTTT	CASSWGDSVNTEAFF
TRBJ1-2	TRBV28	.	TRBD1	TGTGCCAGCAGTTCACAAGAGGAGGGGGCGCTGGTCTATGGCTACACCTTC	CASSSQEEGALVYGYTF
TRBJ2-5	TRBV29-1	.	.	TGCAGCGTTGAAACAGGGATAGGAGAGACCCAGTACTTC	CSVETGIGETQYF
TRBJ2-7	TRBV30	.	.	TGTGCCTGGAGTGTAATCGGGGGCGAGCAGTACTTC	CAWSVIGGEQYF
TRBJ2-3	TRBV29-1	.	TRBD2	TGCAGCGTTCGGGCTAGCGGGAGGGGGCCAGATACGCAGTATTTT	CSVRASGRGPDTQYF
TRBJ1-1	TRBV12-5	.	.	TGTGCTAGTCTTCTGGACTTTCGAAACCTTAACACTGAAGCTTTCTTT	CASLLDFRNLNTEAFF
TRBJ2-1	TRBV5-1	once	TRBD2	TGCGCCAGCAGCTTGTCGGGAGGGTACAATGAGCAGTTCTTC	CASSLSGGYNEQFF
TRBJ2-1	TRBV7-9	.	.	TGTGCCAGCAGCTTAGTGGCGGGAGAGGGGGATGAGCAGTTCTTC	CASSLVAGEGDEQFF
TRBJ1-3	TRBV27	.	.	TGTGCCAGCAGTTTATCGGGCAGGGCAGGGAGCACCATATATTTT	CASSLSGRAGSTIYF
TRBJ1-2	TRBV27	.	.	TGTGCCAGCGGGGGACCTAACTTTAACTATGGCTACACCTTC	CASGGPNFNYGYTF
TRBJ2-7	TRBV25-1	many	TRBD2	TGTGCCAGCAGTGATCAAGGGGCTAGGACTAGCGCGGAGGAGCAGTACTTC	CASSDQGARTSAEEQYF
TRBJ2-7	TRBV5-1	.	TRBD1	TGCGCCAGCAGCTTAAGTTCCGGGACAGCGTTCTACGAGCAGTACTTC	CASSLSSGTAFYEQYF
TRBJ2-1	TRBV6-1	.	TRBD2	TGTGCCAGCAGTGAAGCGCCTAGCGGGAGAGCCTACAATGAGCAGTTCTTC	CASSEAPSGRAYNEQFF
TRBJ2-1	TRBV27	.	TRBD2	TGTGCCAGCAGTTATTATAGCGGGAGGGCCGGATCGTACAATGAGCAGTTCTTC	CASSYYSGRAGSYNEQFF
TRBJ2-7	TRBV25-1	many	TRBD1	TGTGCCAGCACTCCACAGGGGGCGTCAGGCGAGCAGTACTTC	CASTPQGASGEQYF
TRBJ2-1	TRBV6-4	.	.	TGTGCCAGCAGTAGTACAGAGAGCTCCTACAATGAGCAGTTCTTC	CASSSTESSYNEQFF
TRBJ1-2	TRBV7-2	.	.	TGTGCCAGCAGCCCTTCAATTTTCTCCGAGACGCATGGCTACACCTTC	CASSPSIFSETHGYTF
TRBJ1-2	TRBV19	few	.	TGTGCCAGTAGTATAGAAGGGGCGCAGGGCTATGGCTACACCTTC	CASSIEGAQGYGYTF
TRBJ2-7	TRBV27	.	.	TGTGCCAGCAGTTCGGGATGGGGAACCTACGAGCAGTACTTC	CASSSGWGTYEQYF
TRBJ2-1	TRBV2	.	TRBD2	TGTGCCAGCAGATCCGGGACTAGCCTATTTGTTGAGCAGTTCTTC	CASRSGTSLFVEQFF
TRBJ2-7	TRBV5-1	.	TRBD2	TGCGCCAGCAGTCAATCGGGAGGCCCGGAGAGCGAGCAGTACTTC	CASSQSGGPESEQYF
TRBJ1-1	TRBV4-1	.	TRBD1	TGCGCCAGCAGCCAGGGAGCCGGGACAGAGAACACTGAAGCTTTCTTT	CASSQGAGTENTEAFF
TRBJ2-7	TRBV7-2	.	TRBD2	TGTGCCAGCAGCTGGACTAGCGGTAACTACGAGCAGTACTTC	CASSWTSGNYEQYF
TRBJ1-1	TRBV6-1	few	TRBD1	TGTGCCAGCAGTACTGGGACAGGGAAGAACACTGAAGCTTTCTTT	CASSTGTGKNTEAFF
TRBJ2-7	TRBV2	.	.	TGTGCCAGCAGTGATCTGAACTACGAGCAGTACTTC	CASSDLNYEQYF
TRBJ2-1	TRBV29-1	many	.	TGCAGCGTTGCACTCCCGAGCTCCTACAATGAGCAGTTCTTC	CSVALPSSYNEQFF
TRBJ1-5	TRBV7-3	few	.	TGTGCCAGCAGTCCAGGGTTGGGTCAGCCCCAGCATTTT	CASSPGLGQPQHF
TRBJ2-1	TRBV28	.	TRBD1	TGTGCCAGCAGTTTAATCAGGGGGCCTTACAATGAGCAGTTCTTC	CASSLIRGPYNEQFF
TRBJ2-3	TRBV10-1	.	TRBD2	TGCGCCAGCCAAGCGGGAGAAGTAGATACGCAGTATTTT	CASQAGEVDTQYF
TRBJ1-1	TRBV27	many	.	TGTGCCAGCGGCCTTTGGGTAGGGGAGACTGAAGCTTTCTTT	CASGLWVGETEAFF
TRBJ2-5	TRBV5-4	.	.	TGTGCCAGCAGTTCAGAGGACCAAGAGACCCAGTACTTC	CASSSEDQETQYF
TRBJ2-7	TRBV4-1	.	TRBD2	TGCGCCAGTGGCCCGGGACTAGCCGACTACGAGCAGTACTTC	CASGPGLADYEQYF
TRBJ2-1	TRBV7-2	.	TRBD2	TGTGCCAGCAGCTTAGGTCGGGAGGGCCCCTACAATGAGCAGTTCTTC	CASSLGREGPYNEQFF
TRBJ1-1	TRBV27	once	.	TGTGCCAGCAGTTTATCGGGTGCGGTAAAACTGAACACTGAAGCTTTCTTT	CASSLSGAVKLNTEAFF
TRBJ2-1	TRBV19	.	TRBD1	TGTGCCAGTAGTCCACGGACAGGGATATACAATGAGCAGTTCTTC	CASSPRTGIYNEQFF
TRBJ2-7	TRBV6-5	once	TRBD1	TGTGCCAGCAGTTACCGCATCGAGACAGGGGGATACGAGCAGTACTTC	CASSYRIETGGYEQYF
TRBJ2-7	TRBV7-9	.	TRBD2	TGTGCCAGCAGCTTTTTGTCTAGCGGTCGCGAGCAGTACTTC	CASSFLSSGREQYF
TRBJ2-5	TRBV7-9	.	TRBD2	TGTGCCAGCAGCTCAAAAGGCGGGAGGGATCAAGAGACCCAGTACTTC	CASSSKGGRDQETQYF
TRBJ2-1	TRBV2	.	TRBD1	TGTGCCAGCAGTGAAGCCCCGGGACAGACCTACAATGAGCAGTTCTTC	CASSEAPGQTYNEQFF
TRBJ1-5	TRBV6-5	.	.	TGTGCCAGCAGTTACTCGGGACCGAATCCCAATCAGCCCCAGCATTTT	CASSYSGPNPNQPQHF
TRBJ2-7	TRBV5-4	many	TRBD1	TGTGCCAGCAGCTTACAGGGGTCCTACGAGCAGTACTTC	CASSLQGSYEQYF
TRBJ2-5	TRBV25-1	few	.	TGTGCCAGCAGTGAATTCCCCGGACAGACCGGGGAGACCCAGTACTTC	CASSEFPGQTGETQYF
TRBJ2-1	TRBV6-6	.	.	TGTGCCAGCACTTTTTTGGGGCCAAGCTACAATGAGCAGTTCTTC	CASTFLGPSYNEQFF
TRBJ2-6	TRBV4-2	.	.	TGTGCCAGCAGCCCAGGGGTTACTGGGGCCAACGTCCTGACTTTC	CASSPGVTGANVLTF
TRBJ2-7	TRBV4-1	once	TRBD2	TGCGCCAGCAGCCGGAAGGGGTTAGCGGGGGCCTACGAGCAGTACTTC	CASSRKGLAGAYEQYF
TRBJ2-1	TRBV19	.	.	TGTGCCAGTAGTAGGGGGGCCAATGAGCAGTTCTTC	CASSRGANEQFF